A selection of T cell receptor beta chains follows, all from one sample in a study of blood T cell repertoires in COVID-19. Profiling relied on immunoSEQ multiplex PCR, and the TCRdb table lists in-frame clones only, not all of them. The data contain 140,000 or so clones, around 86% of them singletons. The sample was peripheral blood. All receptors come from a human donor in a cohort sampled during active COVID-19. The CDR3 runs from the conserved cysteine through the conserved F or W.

cdr3_aa: CASAGLEQYF; v_call: TRBV2
cdr3_aa: CASSPQPRTGANVLTF; v_call: TRBV7-3
cdr3_aa: CASSQDPRGQGSYEQYF; v_call: TRBV4-3
cdr3_aa: CASSYVWQKNEKLFF; v_call: TRBV6-2/TRBV6-3
cdr3_aa: CASSSQTSGSETQYF; v_call: TRBV7-2
cdr3_aa: CASARSSSGYNEQFF; v_call: TRBV28
cdr3_aa: CASSSSGTGKETQYF; v_call: TRBV4-3
cdr3_aa: CASSLLGDRGYGYTF; v_call: TRBV27
cdr3_aa: CASSLGLAPLGTDTQYF; v_call: TRBV5-1
cdr3_aa: CSLGGEETQYF; v_call: TRBV20-1
cdr3_aa: CASTHLGRPGGTDTQYF; v_call: TRBV28
cdr3_aa: CASSYLLAGVYEQYF; v_call: TRBV6-5
cdr3_aa: CASSSISSGTSYEQYF; v_call: TRBV18
cdr3_aa: CASSLVAQVSYNEQFF; v_call: TRBV7-9
cdr3_aa: CASTPSGSNQPQHF; v_call: TRBV6-2/TRBV6-3
cdr3_aa: CASSFVPEGRETQYF; v_call: TRBV18
cdr3_aa: CASSQERTSNQPQHF; v_call: TRBV4-3
cdr3_aa: CAIRQYTGELFF; v_call: TRBV10-3
cdr3_aa: CASSNFPGQGRSPLHF; v_call: TRBV4-1
cdr3_aa: CASSLYPSGSNPSTDTQYF; v_call: TRBV5-1
cdr3_aa: CASKPGTGFGNTIYF; v_call: TRBV6-6
cdr3_aa: CASSQTGTSTGELFF; v_call: TRBV3-1/TRBV3-2
cdr3_aa: CASSLVAPQETQYF; v_call: TRBV7-2
cdr3_aa: CASSEVPSGSNIYNEQFF; v_call: TRBV6-4
cdr3_aa: CASSKTGVYSGNTIYF; v_call: TRBV21-1
cdr3_aa: CASSRLAGDPSGANVLTF; v_call: TRBV7-9
cdr3_aa: CASSLVSGKYNEQFF; v_call: TRBV5-1
cdr3_aa: CASSPPGLAGGPSYEQYF; v_call: TRBV18
cdr3_aa: CASREVGYYEQYF; v_call: TRBV5-1
cdr3_aa: CAWSAHRGKYEQYF; v_call: TRBV30
cdr3_aa: CASSRGAGGNEQYF; v_call: TRBV11-2
cdr3_aa: CASSLGPGPTYEQYF; v_call: TRBV13
cdr3_aa: CASSLAYGREGRSEQYF; v_call: TRBV7-2
cdr3_aa: CASSYTTGYPTDTQYF; v_call: TRBV6-2/TRBV6-3
cdr3_aa: CASSRTSGSYNEQFF; v_call: TRBV5-5
cdr3_aa: CASSSGAYNEQFF; v_call: TRBV28
cdr3_aa: CASSPWASGGDQYF; v_call: TRBV3-1/TRBV3-2
cdr3_aa: CASSNIPGTSGYNEQFF; v_call: TRBV27
cdr3_aa: CASSYPGGGQPQHF; v_call: TRBV6-2/TRBV6-3
cdr3_aa: CASSSYQGANIQYF; v_call: TRBV28
cdr3_aa: CASSPIRRDRGHYEQYF; v_call: TRBV21-1
cdr3_aa: CASSRDRGETQYF; v_call: TRBV19
cdr3_aa: CASSAGDNYGYTF; v_call: TRBV11-1
cdr3_aa: CASSVGAGGYEQYF; v_call: TRBV9
cdr3_aa: CASSPLAGGPDTQYF; v_call: TRBV5-1
cdr3_aa: CASSRLAGVGETQYF; v_call: TRBV5-5
cdr3_aa: CASSQFGGAIYGYTF; v_call: TRBV14
cdr3_aa: CASSLGGRGEQYF; v_call: TRBV11-2